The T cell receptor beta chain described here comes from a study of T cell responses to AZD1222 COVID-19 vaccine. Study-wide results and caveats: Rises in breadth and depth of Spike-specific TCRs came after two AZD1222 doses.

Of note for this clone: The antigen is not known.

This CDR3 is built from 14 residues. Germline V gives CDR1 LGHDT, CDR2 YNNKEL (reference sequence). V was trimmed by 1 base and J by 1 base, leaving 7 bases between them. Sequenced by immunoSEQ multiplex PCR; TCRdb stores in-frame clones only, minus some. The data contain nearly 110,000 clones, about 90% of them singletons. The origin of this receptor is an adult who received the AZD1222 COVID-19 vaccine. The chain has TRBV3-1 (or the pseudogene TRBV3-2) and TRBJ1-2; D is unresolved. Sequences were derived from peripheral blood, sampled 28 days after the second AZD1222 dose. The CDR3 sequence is CASSQVADNYGYTF. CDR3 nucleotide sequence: TGTGCCAGCAGCCAAGTCGCAGATAACTATGGCTACACCTTC.